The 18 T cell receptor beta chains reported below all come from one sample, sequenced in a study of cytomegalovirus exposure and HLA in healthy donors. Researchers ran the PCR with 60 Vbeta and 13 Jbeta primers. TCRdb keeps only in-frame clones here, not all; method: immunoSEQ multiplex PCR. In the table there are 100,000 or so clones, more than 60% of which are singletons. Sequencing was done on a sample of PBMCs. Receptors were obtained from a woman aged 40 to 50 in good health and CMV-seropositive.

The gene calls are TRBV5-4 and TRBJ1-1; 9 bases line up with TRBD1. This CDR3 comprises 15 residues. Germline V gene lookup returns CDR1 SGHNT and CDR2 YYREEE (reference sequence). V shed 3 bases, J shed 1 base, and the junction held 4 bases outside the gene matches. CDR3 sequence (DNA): TGTGCCAGCAGCTCACAGGACAGGGGGAACACTGAAGCTTTCTTT. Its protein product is CASSSQDRGNTEAFF.

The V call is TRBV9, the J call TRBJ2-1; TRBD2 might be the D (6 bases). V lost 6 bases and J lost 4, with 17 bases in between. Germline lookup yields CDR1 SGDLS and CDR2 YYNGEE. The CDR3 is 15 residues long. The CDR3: CASNRGGKSYNEQFF. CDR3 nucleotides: TGTGCCAGCAACCGTGGGGGGAAGAGTTACAATGAGCAGTTCTTC.

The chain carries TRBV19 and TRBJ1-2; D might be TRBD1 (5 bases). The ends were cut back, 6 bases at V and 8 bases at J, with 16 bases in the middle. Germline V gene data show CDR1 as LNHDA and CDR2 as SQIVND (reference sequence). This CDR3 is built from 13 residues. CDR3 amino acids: CASRVEDIKGYTF. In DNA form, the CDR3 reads TGTGCCAGTAGAGTAGAGGACATAAAGGGCTACACCTTC.

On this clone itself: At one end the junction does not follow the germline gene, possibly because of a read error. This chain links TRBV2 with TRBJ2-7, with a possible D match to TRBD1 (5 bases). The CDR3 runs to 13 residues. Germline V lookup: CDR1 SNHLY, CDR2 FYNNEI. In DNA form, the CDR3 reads TGTGCCAGCAGGGAAGACAGAGACTACGAGCAGTACTTC. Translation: CASREDRDYEQYF.

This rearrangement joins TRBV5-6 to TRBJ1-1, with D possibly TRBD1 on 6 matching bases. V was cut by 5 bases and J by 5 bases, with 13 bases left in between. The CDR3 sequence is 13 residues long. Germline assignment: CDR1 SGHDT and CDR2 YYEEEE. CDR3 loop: CASRRGLRTEAFF. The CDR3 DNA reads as TGTGCCAGCAGGAGGGGGTTGCGGACTGAAGCTTTCTTT.

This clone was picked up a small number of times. The CDR3 region is CASSLIGPHYGYTF. The DNA for the CDR3 is TGTGCCAGCAGCCTCATTGGGCCCCACTATGGCTACACCTTC. This chain joins TRBV16 and TRBJ1-2; D gene unclear. Germline V lookup: CDR1 KGHSY, CDR2 FQNENV. V lost 4 bases and J lost 3, with 12 bases in between. This CDR3 contains 14 residues. Using reference TRBV16 and TRBJ1-2 for the parts outside the CDR3, the full variable domain is GEEVAQTPKHLVRGEGQKAKLYCAPIKGHSYVFWYQQVLKNEFKFLISFQNENVFDETGMPKERFSAKCLPNSPCSLEIQATKLEDSAVYFCASSLIGPHYGYTFGSGTRLTVV.

The CDR3: CASNSHRGQGRTYEQYF. The DNA of the CDR3 is TGTGCCAGCAACTCTCATCGAGGACAGGGGAGAACCTACGAGCAGTACTTC. This chain uses TRBV28 with TRBJ2-7; 9 nucleotides match TRBD1. Germline CDR1 MDHEN, CDR2 SYDVKM. J lost 2 bases, V lost 7 bases, and 15 bases had no gene match. The CDR3 sequence is 17 residues long.

The CDR3 nucleotides are TGTGCCACCAGCCAGAGACACAGGGAGGAGACCCAGTACTTC. This translates into CATSQRHREETQYF. The chain has TRBV15 and TRBJ2-5, with a weak D call TRBD1 (6 bases). Germline loops: CDR1 LNHNV, CDR2 YYDKDF (reference sequence). The CDR3 is made up of 14 amino acids. Trimming removed 5 bases from V and 5 bases from J, with 15 bases in between.

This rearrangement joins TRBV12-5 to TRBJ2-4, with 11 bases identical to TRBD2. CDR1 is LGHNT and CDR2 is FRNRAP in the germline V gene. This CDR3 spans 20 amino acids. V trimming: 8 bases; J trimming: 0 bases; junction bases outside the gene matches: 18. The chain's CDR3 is CASNTGTSGSSSLAKNIQYF. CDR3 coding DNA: TGTGCTAGTAATACCGGGACTAGCGGTTCTTCTTCCTTAGCCAAAAACATTCAGTACTTC. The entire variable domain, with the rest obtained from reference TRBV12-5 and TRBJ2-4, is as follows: DARVTQTPRHKVTEMGQEVTMRCQPILGHNTVFWYRQTMMQGLELLAYFRNRAPLDDSGMPKDRFSAEMPDATLATLKIQPSEPRDSAVYFCASNTGTSGSSSLAKNIQYFGAGTRLSVL.

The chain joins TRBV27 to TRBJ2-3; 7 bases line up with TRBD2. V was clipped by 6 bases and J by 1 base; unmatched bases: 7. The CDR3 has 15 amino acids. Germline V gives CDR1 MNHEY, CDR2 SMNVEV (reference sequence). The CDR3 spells CASSPARGGTDTQYF. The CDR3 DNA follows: TGTGCCAGCAGCCCCGCCCGGGGGGGCACAGATACGCAGTATTTT.

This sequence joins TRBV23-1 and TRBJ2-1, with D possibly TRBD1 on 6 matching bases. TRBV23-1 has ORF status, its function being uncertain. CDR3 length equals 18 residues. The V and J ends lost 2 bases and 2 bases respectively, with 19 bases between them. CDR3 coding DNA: TGCGCCAGCAGTCAACGTAACCTCAGGGGAAGCACCTACAATGAGCAGTTCTTC. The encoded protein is CASSQRNLRGSTYNEQFF.

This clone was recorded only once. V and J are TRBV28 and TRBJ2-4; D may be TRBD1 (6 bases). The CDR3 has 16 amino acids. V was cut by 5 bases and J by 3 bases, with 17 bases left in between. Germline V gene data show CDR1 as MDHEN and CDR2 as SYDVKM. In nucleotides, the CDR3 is TGTGCCAGCAGTGGGGCAGGGGTGGACGGCAAAAACATTCAGTACTTC. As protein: CASSGAGVDGKNIQYF.

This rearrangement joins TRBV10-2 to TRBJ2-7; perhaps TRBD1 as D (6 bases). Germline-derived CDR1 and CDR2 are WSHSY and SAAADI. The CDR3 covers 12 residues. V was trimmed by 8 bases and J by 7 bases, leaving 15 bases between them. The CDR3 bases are TGCGCCAGCGCTTTGGACAGTAGAGAGCAGTACTTC. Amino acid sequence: CASALDSREQYF.

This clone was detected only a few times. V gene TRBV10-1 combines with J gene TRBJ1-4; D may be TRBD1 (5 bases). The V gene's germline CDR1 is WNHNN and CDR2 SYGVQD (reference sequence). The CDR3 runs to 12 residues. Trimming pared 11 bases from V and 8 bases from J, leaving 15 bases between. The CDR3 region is CAPWGGCEKLFF. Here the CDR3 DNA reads TGCGCCCCGTGGGGGGGTTGCGAAAAACTGTTTTTT.

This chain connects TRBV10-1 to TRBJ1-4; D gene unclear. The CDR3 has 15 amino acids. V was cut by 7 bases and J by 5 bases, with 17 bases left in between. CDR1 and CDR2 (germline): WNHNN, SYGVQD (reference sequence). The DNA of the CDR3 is TGCGCCAGCACTTGGCGGCAGAAAAAAAATGAAAAACTGTTTTTT. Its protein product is CASTWRQKKNEKLFF.

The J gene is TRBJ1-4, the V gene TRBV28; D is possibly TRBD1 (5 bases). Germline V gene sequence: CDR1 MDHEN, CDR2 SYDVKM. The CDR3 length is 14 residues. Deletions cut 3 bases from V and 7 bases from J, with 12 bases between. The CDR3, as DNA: TGTGCCAGCAGTTTCCCGGACAAGGGTGAAAAACTGTTTTTT. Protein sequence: CASSFPDKGEKLFF.

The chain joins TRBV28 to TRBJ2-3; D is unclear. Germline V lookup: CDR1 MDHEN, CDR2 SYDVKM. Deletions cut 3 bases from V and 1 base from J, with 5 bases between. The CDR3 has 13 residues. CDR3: CASSLGGTDTQYF. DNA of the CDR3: TGTGCCAGCAGTTTGGGCGGCACAGATACGCAGTATTTT.

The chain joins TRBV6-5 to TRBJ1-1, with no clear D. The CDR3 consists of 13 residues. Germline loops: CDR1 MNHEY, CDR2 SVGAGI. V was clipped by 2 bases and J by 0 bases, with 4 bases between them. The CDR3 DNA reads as TGTGCCAGCAGTTACATCATGAACACTGAAGCTTTCTTT. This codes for CASSYIMNTEAFF.